These 22 T cell receptor beta chains were sequenced from one sample in a study of tumor-infiltrating lymphocytes in localized non-small cell lung cancer (TCRdb year 2021). The library relied on the immunoSEQ multiplex PCR assay. Imported from immuneACCESS, the table was reduced by TCRdb to in-frame sequences with V and J called. These copies leave out some clones; in studies compared against another copy, an unresolved V gene accounts for under half, and the cause of the remainder is not known. Across this sample there are approximately 12,000 clones, with 68% seen only once. The ten largest clones capture 9.4% of the sample. The sample taken for sequencing was lung tumor tissue. Receptors were obtained from a human donor with non-small cell lung cancer.

J is TRBJ2-7 and V is TRBV6-5, with D possibly being TRBD1 (6 bases). Between the trimmed V and J ends, which lost 0 bases and 6 bases, there was a span of 15 bases. Germline V lookup: CDR1 MNHEY, CDR2 SVGAGI. CDR3 size: 15 residues. CDR3 loop: CASSYSNRVGGEQYF. CDR3 coding DNA: TGTGCCAGCAGTTACTCTAACAGGGTTGGGGGCGAGCAGTACTTC.

The rearrangement uses TRBV5-4 and TRBJ2-5, with D possibly being TRBD1 or TRBD2 (6 bases each). The CDR3 has 15 amino acids. Germline-derived CDR1 and CDR2 are SGHNT and YYREEE (reference sequence). V gave up 0 bases and J gave up 5 bases, with 14 bases separating them. As DNA, the CDR3 is TGTGCCAGCAGCTTGGGAGGGGGGAGCGAGGAGACCCAGTACTTC. Its translation: CASSLGGGSEETQYF.

The chain has TRBV27 and TRBJ1-6, with D possibly matching TRBD1 (5 bases). CDR1 is MNHEY, CDR2 SMNVEV, per germline (reference sequence). This CDR3 has 14 residues. Trimming removed 6 bases from V and 7 bases from J, with 13 bases in between. CDR3 DNA: TGTGCCAGCAGCTCGACAGCTAAAAATTCACCCCTCCACTTT. Translation: CASSSTAKNSPLHF.

This clone was detected once. V and J are TRBV27 and TRBJ1-3; the D is unclear. The ends were cut back, 6 bases at V and 0 bases at J, with 6 bases in the middle. Looked up from germline, CDR1 is MNHEY and CDR2 is SMNVEV (reference sequence). The CDR3 covers 13 residues. As DNA, the CDR3 is TGTGCCAGCAGCCCCGCCTCTGGAAACACCATATATTTT. Translated, it gives CASSPASGNTIYF.

This clone appeared once. The chain links TRBV30 to TRBJ1-5, with D tentatively TRBD1 (6 bases). Deletions cut 5 bases from V and 4 bases from J, with 12 bases between. CDR3 size: 13 residues. Germline assignment: CDR1 GTSNPN and CDR2 SVGIG (reference sequence). The CDR3 reads CAWSTGGNQPQHF. CDR3 coding DNA: TGTGCCTGGTCGACAGGAGGGAATCAGCCCCAGCATTTT.

This clone was seen a handful of times. The chain carries TRBV18 and TRBJ1-1; D may be TRBD1 (5 bases). In germline, CDR1 is KGHSH, CDR2 LQKENI. Between the trimmed V and J ends, which lost 1 base and 1 base, there was a span of 7 bases. The CDR3 length is 14 residues. The CDR3 loop reads CASSPRGENTEAFF. CDR3 in DNA: TGTGCCAGCTCACCACGAGGGGAGAACACTGAAGCTTTCTTT.

This clone was recorded a few times. The chain carries TRBV19 and TRBJ1-1, with D possibly TRBD1 on 6 matching bases. Germline V gene data show CDR1 as LNHDA and CDR2 as SQIVND (reference sequence). Trimming took 6 bases from V and 0 from J, leaving 11 bases between them. The CDR3 runs 14 residues. CDR3 nucleotide sequence: TGTGCCAGTAGCAGAGGGGGAATGAACACTGAAGCTTTCTTT. Translated: CASSRGGMNTEAFF.

This clone is labeled as medium-sized. Other DNA sequences of this sample code for an identical CDR3. The V call is TRBV6-1, the J call TRBJ1-1; D uncertain. Per the germline V gene, CDR1 is MNHNS and CDR2 is SASEGT. This CDR3 spans 13 amino acids. V was cut by 1 base and J by 1 base, with 4 bases left in between. CDR3 in DNA: TGTGCCAGCAGTGAAGTTGGGAACACTGAAGCTTTCTTT. Protein: CASSEVGNTEAFF.

This clone was observed a handful of times. The J gene is TRBJ1-5, the V gene TRBV27; D gene unclear. The CDR3 is made up of 15 amino acids. CDR1 is MNHEY and CDR2 is SMNVEV in the germline V gene (reference sequence). V gave up 2 bases and J gave up 3 bases, with 11 bases separating them. The CDR3 region is CASSLLGKFNQPQHF. In DNA form, the CDR3 reads TGTGCCAGCAGTTTACTGGGAAAATTCAATCAGCCCCAGCATTTT.

This clone occurred a few times. V gene TRBV5-5 combines with J gene TRBJ1-1; the D gene is possibly TRBD1 (5 bases). CDR1 and CDR2 (germline): SGHKS, YYEKEE (reference sequence). V lost 4 bases and J 3 bases, leaving 13 bases between the germline ends. CDR3 length: 14 amino acids. The CDR3 sequence: CASSNPLGDTEAFF. In DNA form, the CDR3 reads TGTGCCAGCAGCAACCCCCTGGGGGACACTGAAGCTTTCTTT.

The chain carries TRBV5-5 and TRBJ2-3; possibly TRBD2 for D (6 bases). Germline CDR1 is SGHKS and CDR2 is YYEKEE (reference sequence). Trimming left V 3 bases short and J 4 bases short, with 18 bases between. The CDR3 runs to 16 residues. In nucleotides, the CDR3 is TGTGCCAGCAGCTCCCCCCCCGGGAGTAGGGCAGATACGCAGTATTTT. Encoded protein: CASSSPPGSRADTQYF.

The chain couples TRBV19 to TRBJ1-2, with 7 nucleotides matching TRBD1. This CDR3 has 14 amino acids. Trimming at V came to 5 bases and at J to 2 bases, leaving 5 bases not matched to a gene. Germline CDR1 LNHDA, CDR2 SQIVND (reference sequence). This CDR3 is CASSASTGNYGYTF. The DNA of the CDR3 is TGTGCCAGTAGTGCCTCGACAGGGAACTATGGCTACACCTTC.

V usage is TRBV15 and J usage is TRBJ2-7; TRBD2 aligns across 8 bases. This CDR3 has 14 residues. Germline CDR1 LNHNV, CDR2 YYDKDF (reference sequence). The V gene end was trimmed by 5 bases and the J gene end by 2 bases; junction bases not matched to a gene: 5. The CDR3 loop is CATSETSGTYEQYF. The CDR3 DNA follows: TGTGCCACCAGCGAAACTAGCGGTACCTACGAGCAGTACTTC.

The chain links TRBV7-9 to TRBJ2-1; 8 positions match TRBD2. The CDR3 is made up of 14 amino acids. With 5 bases clipped from V and 3 bases from J, the junction kept 3 bases outside the gene matches. Germline CDR1 and CDR2: SEHNR and FQNEAQ (reference sequence). The CDR3 spells CASSVLADYNEQFF. The CDR3 region has the DNA TGTGCCAGCAGCGTACTAGCGGACTACAATGAGCAGTTCTTC.

Here the CDR3 reads CASSLGASTDTQYF. Here the CDR3 DNA reads TGTGCCAGCTCACTAGGAGCTAGCACAGATACGCAGTATTTT. V usage is TRBV18 and J usage is TRBJ2-3; D unresolved. The germline V and J ends were trimmed by 4 bases and 0 bases, with 8 bases remaining between them. There are 14 residues in the CDR3. Germline V gene data show CDR1 as KGHSH and CDR2 as LQKENI. The variable domain in full, completed from reference TRBV18 and TRBJ2-3, reads NAGVMQNPRHLVRRRGQEARLRCSPMKGHSHVYWYRQLPEEGLKFMVYLQKENIIDESGMPKERFSAEFPKEGPSILRIQQVVRGDSAAYFCASSLGASTDTQYFGPGTRLTVL.

The chain combines TRBV7-2 with TRBJ2-7; D not resolved. The CDR3 has 15 amino acids. Trimming took off 1 base at V and 3 bases at J, with 13 bases between the two ends. The V gene's germline CDR1 is SGHTA and CDR2 FQGNSA. The CDR3 sequence is CASSLDAGLNYEQYF. CDR3 DNA sequence: TGTGCCAGCAGCTTAGACGCTGGGTTGAACTACGAGCAGTACTTC.

This chain joins TRBV27 and TRBJ2-7; D is possibly TRBD2 (6 bases). Trimming stripped 2 bases from V and 3 bases from J, with 11 bases between. CDR1 MNHEY and CDR2 SMNVEV come from the germline V gene (reference sequence). The CDR3 covers 14 residues. CDR3 DNA: TGTGCCAGCAGTTTAAATAACGGGGGCTACGAGCAGTACTTC. Protein product: CASSLNNGGYEQYF.

The chain carries TRBV30 and TRBJ2-3, with 12 bases matching TRBD2. Germline V lookup: CDR1 GTSNPN, CDR2 SVGIG (reference sequence). With 4 bases clipped from V and 2 bases from J, the junction kept 4 bases outside the gene matches. The CDR3 spans 15 residues. CDR3 DNA sequence: TGTGCCTGGACTAGCGGGGGGGCGGACACAGATACGCAGTATTTT. Translating it yields CAWTSGGADTDTQYF. The full variable domain, rest sourced from reference TRBV30 and TRBJ2-3, is SQTIHQWPATLVQPVGSPLSLECTVEGTSNPNLYWYRQAAGRGLQLLFYSVGIGQISSEVPQNLSASRPQDRQFILSSKKLLLSDSGFYLCAWTSGGADTDTQYFGPGTRLTVL.

This chain connects TRBV19 to TRBJ1-5; TRBD1 is a possible D gene (5 bases). The CDR3 sequence is 16 residues long. Germline V gives CDR1 LNHDA, CDR2 SQIVND (reference sequence). V was cut by 6 bases and J by 0 bases, with 15 bases left in between. Written as DNA, the CDR3 is TGTGCCAGTAGGGCGATCAGGGACTATAGCAATCAGCCCCAGCATTTT. This sequence encodes CASRAIRDYSNQPQHF.

The chain combines TRBV12-5 with TRBJ2-4, with D possibly being TRBD1 (6 bases). The CDR3 has 16 amino acids. The V gene's germline CDR1 is LGHNT and CDR2 FRNRAP. V lost 1 base and J 2 bases, leaving 12 bases between the germline ends. CDR3 nucleotides: TGTGCTAGTGGTTTGGCAACTACAGGGACCAAAAACATTCAGTACTTC. Its protein product is CASGLATTGTKNIQYF.

The V gene is TRBV18, the J gene TRBJ1-3; D is unresolved. The CDR3 loop spans 14 amino acids. V dropped 3 bases and J dropped 1 base, with 7 bases sitting between them. Germline V gene data show CDR1 as KGHSH and CDR2 as LQKENI. CDR3 sequence: CASSPETSGNTIYF. The CDR3, as DNA: TGTGCCAGCTCACCTGAAACATCTGGAAACACCATATATTTT.

This clone was counted once. V usage is TRBV2 and J usage is TRBJ2-3, with 12 bases fitting TRBD1. Per the germline V gene, CDR1 is SNHLY and CDR2 is FYNNEI. The length of the CDR3 is 18 residues. Trimming at V came to 4 bases and at J to 5 bases, leaving 13 bases not matched to a gene. Written as DNA, the CDR3 is TGTGCCAGCAGTGGGAACCCTGGGACAGGGGGCAGTGGAGATACGCAGTATTTT. Its translation: CASSGNPGTGGSGDTQYF.